The 32 T cell receptor beta chains below were found in one sample sequenced in a study of response to subunit inactivated influenza vaccine. TCRdb reprocessed the RT-PCR reads via MiXCR and lists one record per CDR3 protein. Among 710,000 or so distinct CDR3 sequences listed, 15% to 19% were seen once. Material: PBMCs from blood, obtained 11 to 12 days after vaccination. The receptors stem from a man between 50 and 59 years old who received an inactivated influenza vaccine.

This clonotype was detected only a few times. This sequence joins TRBV12-3 or TRBV12-4 and TRBJ2-7; D remains unclear. CDR3 length: 13 residues. V lost 4 bases, J lost 1 base, and 8 bases lay in between. CDR3 bases: TGTGCCAGCAGTTCGGTGGATTCCTACGAGCAGTACTTC. Its protein is CASSSVDSYEQYF.

The rearrangement joins TRBV5-1 to TRBJ2-5, with a weak D call TRBD2 (5 bases). Germline V gene data show CDR1 as SGHRS and CDR2 as YFSETQ. This CDR3 contains 16 residues. Trimming shortened V by 0 bases and J by 3 bases, and 15 bases separated the two germline ends. Here the CDR3 reads CASSLVGRGSEETQYF. CDR3 coding DNA: TGCGCCAGCAGCTTGGTCGGTCGAGGGTCCGAAGAGACCCAGTACTTC. Filled out from reference TRBV5-1 and TRBJ2-5, the complete variable domain reads KAGVTQTPRYLIKTRGQQVTLSCSPISGHRSVSWYQQTPGQGLQFLFEYFSETQRNKGNFPGRFSGRQFSNSRSEMNVSTLELGDSALYLCASSLVGRGSEETQYFGPGTRLLVL.

This clonotype was seen only a few times. This sequence joins TRBV18 and TRBJ1-1; D is unclear. The V gene's germline CDR1 is KGHSH and CDR2 LQKENI. The V and J ends lost 4 bases and 1 base respectively, with 13 bases between them. The CDR3 sequence is 15 residues long. The CDR3 coding sequence is TGTGCCAGCTCACTTAATAGTAATAGGAACACTGAAGCTTTCTTT. Its translation is CASSLNSNRNTEAFF.

This clonotype came up a few times. The rearrangement uses TRBV25-1 and TRBJ2-1; 8 nucleotides line up with TRBD2. This CDR3 is built from 16 residues. Per the germline V gene, CDR1 is MGHDK and CDR2 is SYGVNS. The V and J ends lost 4 bases and 8 bases, in that order; junction bases with no gene match: 13. CDR3 loop: CASSGLSSGSFDEQFF. In DNA form, the CDR3 reads TGTGCCAGCAGTGGCCTTTCGAGCGGGAGTTTCGATGAGCAGTTCTTC.

This clonotype was seen a few times. The J gene is TRBJ1-5, the V gene TRBV7-2; 9 bases agree with TRBD1. Looked up from germline, CDR1 is SGHTA and CDR2 is FQGNSA. With V trimmed by 5 bases and J by 7 bases, 9 bases remained unmatched. This CDR3 is built from 15 residues. The CDR3 is CASSLGQGVFQPQHF. The CDR3 region has the DNA TGTGCCAGCAGCCTGGGACAGGGTGTCTTCCAGCCCCAGCATTTT.

This clonotype was observed a handful of times. The V gene is TRBV11-2, the J gene TRBJ2-2, with TRBD2 matching over 8 bases. V lost 7 bases to trimming and J lost 1 base; unmatched junction nucleotides: 2. This CDR3 region has 14 residues. Germline V gives CDR1 SGHAT, CDR2 FQNNGV. CDR3 loop: CASKAGENTGELFF. DNA for the CDR3: TGTGCCAGCAAAGCGGGGGAGAACACCGGGGAGCTGTTTTTT.

This clonotype was observed a few times. The chain combines TRBV20-1 with TRBJ2-1; tentatively, D is TRBD2 (5 bases). CDR3 size: 13 residues. V dropped 0 bases and J dropped 9 bases, with 12 bases sitting between them. In germline, CDR1 is DFQATT, CDR2 SNEGSKA (reference sequence). CDR3 sequence reads: CSARDTGFPEQFF. The CDR3, as DNA: TGCAGTGCTAGAGATACGGGGTTCCCTGAGCAGTTCTTC.

The chain links TRBV30 to TRBJ2-7, with a possible D match to TRBD2 (5 bases). V was trimmed by 7 bases and J by 2 bases, leaving 15 bases between them. The germline gives CDR1 GTSNPN, CDR2 SVGIG (reference sequence). The CDR3 contains 13 residues. The CDR3 spells CAFGVLGAYEQYF. The CDR3, as DNA: TGTGCCTTTGGAGTACTAGGCGCCTACGAGCAGTACTTC.

This clonotype was found a few times. V is TRBV6-1 and J is TRBJ2-5; 8 positions match TRBD1. Germline lookup yields CDR1 MNHNS and CDR2 SASEGT. V lost 5 bases and J lost 3; bases outside the gene matches: 5. The CDR3 is 14 residues long. The CDR3 protein is CASSINRGKETQYF. The CDR3, as DNA: TGTGCCAGCAGTATAAACAGGGGGAAAGAGACCCAGTACTTC.

This rearrangement joins TRBV19 to TRBJ2-5; perhaps TRBD1 as D (5 bases). CDR1 is LNHDA, CDR2 SQIVND, per germline (reference sequence). Trimming shortened V by 9 bases and J by 5 bases, and 13 bases separated the two germline ends. The CDR3 covers 12 residues. As DNA, the CDR3 is TGTGCCAGCGATCAGGGTGGCGAGACCCAGTACTTC. Amino acid sequence: CASDQGGETQYF.

This clonotype was seen only a few times. The V and J genes are TRBV5-1 and TRBJ1-6; no definite D call. The germline V and J ends were trimmed by 2 bases and 0 bases, with 6 bases remaining between them. This CDR3 spans 15 amino acids. Germline V gene lookup returns CDR1 SGHRS and CDR2 YFSETQ. The CDR3, as DNA: TGCGCCAGCAGCTTCGGGAACTCCTATAATTCACCCCTCCACTTT. It translates to CASSFGNSYNSPLHF. Full variable domain (outside the CDR3, taken from reference TRBV5-1 and TRBJ1-6): KAGVTQTPRYLIKTRGQQVTLSCSPISGHRSVSWYQQTPGQGLQFLFEYFSETQRNKGNFPGRFSGRQFSNSRSEMNVSTLELGDSALYLCASSFGNSYNSPLHFGNGTRLTVT.

Only a few counts were recorded for this clonotype. The genes are TRBV29-1 and TRBJ2-1; 10 bases map to TRBD2. The CDR3 totals 13 residues. The germline V gene encodes CDR1 SQVTM and CDR2 ANQGSEA. The ends lost 5 bases at V and 8 bases at J; junction bases unmatched: 6. The CDR3 loop is CSVRRLAGYEQFF. As DNA, the CDR3 is TGCAGCGTTAGACGACTAGCGGGTTATGAGCAGTTCTTC.

This clonotype was seen repeatedly, ten times or more. V gene TRBV5-1 combines with J gene TRBJ2-3; 9 bases match TRBD1. J was trimmed by 0 bases and V by 4 bases; bases with no gene match: 3. Germline loops: CDR1 SGHRS, CDR2 YFSETQ. The CDR3 has 15 residues. The CDR3 sequence is CASSRDRASTDTQYF. CDR3 nucleotide sequence: TGCGCCAGCAGCCGGGACAGGGCCAGCACAGATACGCAGTATTTT.

The sample holds many counts of this clonotype. The V gene is TRBV7-2, the J gene TRBJ2-7; 8 bases are shared with TRBD2. The CDR3 covers 15 residues. The trim removed 2 bases at V and 5 bases at J, leaving 8 bases unmatched. The germline CDR1 and CDR2 sequences are SGHTA and FQGNSA. CDR3 residues: CASSLYGRAGNEQYF. The DNA of the CDR3 is TGTGCCAGCAGCTTATACGGGAGGGCCGGTAACGAGCAGTACTTC.

This clonotype came up a few times. This chain links TRBV6-2 or TRBV6-3 with TRBJ2-2, with a tentative D call TRBD2 (6 bases). The ends were cut back, 2 bases at V and 5 bases at J, with 18 bases in the middle. Germline loops: CDR1 MNHEY, CDR2 SVGEGT. CDR3 length: 17 amino acids. The CDR3 coding sequence is TGTGCCAGCAGTTACCCCGCGGGAACAGGAGGTACCGGGGAGCTGTTTTTT. Encoded protein: CASSYPAGTGGTGELFF.

This clonotype occurred a few times. The V call is TRBV10-3, the J call TRBJ2-7; D may correspond to TRBD1 or TRBD2 (5 bases each). Trimming cost V 3 bases and J 2 bases, with 11 bases left between them. Germline CDR1 reads ENHRY; CDR2 reads SYGVKD. This CDR3 contains 14 residues. CDR3 protein: CAISEGQGPYEQYF. DNA of the CDR3: TGTGCCATCAGTGAAGGGCAGGGACCCTACGAGCAGTACTTC.

The chain couples TRBV11-3 to TRBJ2-2, with a possible D match to TRBD1 (6 bases). Trimming stripped 3 bases from V and 0 bases from J, with 14 bases between. This CDR3 spans 17 amino acids. Germline V gives CDR1 SGHNT, CDR2 YENEEA. CDR3 in DNA: TGTGCCAGCAGCTTGAACTACAGGGCAGCGAACACCGGGGAGCTGTTTTTT. Translating gives CASSLNYRAANTGELFF. Full variable domain (remainder filled in from reference TRBV11-3 and TRBJ2-2): EAGVVQSPRYKIIEKKQPVAFWCNPISGHNTLYWYLQNLGQGPELLIRYENEEAVDDSQLPKDRFSAERLKGVDSTLKIQPAELGDSAVYLCASSLNYRAANTGELFFGEGSRLTVL.

The chain is built from TRBV5-1 and TRBJ2-7; perhaps TRBD2 as D (6 bases). V lost 0 bases, J lost 0 bases, and 13 bases lay in between. The CDR3 is made up of 16 amino acids. Germline V gives CDR1 SGHRS, CDR2 YFSETQ. The CDR3 is CASSLGGGTHSYEQYF. The DNA for the CDR3 is TGCGCCAGCAGCTTGGGAGGAGGGACCCACTCCTACGAGCAGTACTTC.

This clonotype was counted only a few times. The chain couples TRBV6-4 to TRBJ2-1, with D tentatively TRBD1 or TRBD2 (5 bases each). Germline V gene lookup returns CDR1 MRHNA and CDR2 SNTAGT. The CDR3 spans 15 residues. The V end was cut by 4 bases, the J end by 3 bases, with 13 bases between. The CDR3 nucleotides read TGTGCCAGCAGTGTCTGGCATGGGGGCTACAATGAGCAGTTCTTC. Translated: CASSVWHGGYNEQFF.

This clonotype was recorded once. The chain joins TRBV20-1 to TRBJ2-2; TRBD2 matches 15 bases. This CDR3 comprises 19 residues. Germline CDR1 reads DFQATT; CDR2 reads SNEGSKA (reference sequence). V shed 4 bases, J shed 0 bases, and the junction held 9 bases outside the gene matches. Written as DNA, the CDR3 is TGCAGTGCTATTCATCTCTGGACTAGCGGGAGGGCGAACACCGGGGAGCTGTTTTTT. Translated, it gives CSAIHLWTSGRANTGELFF.

This clonotype was seen a handful of times. The chain is built from TRBV20-1 and TRBJ2-3; D gene unclear. V was trimmed by 6 bases and J by 0 bases, leaving 10 bases between them. CDR1 DFQATT and CDR2 SNEGSKA come from the germline V gene (reference sequence). The CDR3 length is 13 residues. The CDR3, as DNA: TGCAGTGCAGCTATGCCTAGCACAGATACGCAGTATTTT. This gives the protein CSAAMPSTDTQYF.

The table lists this clonotype with a few counts. The rearrangement links TRBV2 to TRBJ2-1, with 8 positions matching TRBD2. CDR3 length: 12 residues. Trimming removed 8 bases from V and 9 bases from J; junction bases left unmatched: 6. Looked up from germline, CDR1 is SNHLY and CDR2 is FYNNEI. The chain's CDR3 is CASGTRAGEQFF. The CDR3 DNA follows: TGTGCCAGCGGGACTAGGGCGGGTGAGCAGTTCTTC. The complete variable domain, with remaining parts taken from reference TRBV2 and TRBJ2-1, reads EPEVTQTPSHQVTQMGQEVILRCVPISNHLYFYWYRQILGQKVEFLVSFYNNEISEKSEIFDDQFSVERPDGSNFTLKIRSTKLEDSAMYFCASGTRAGEQFFGPGTRLTVL.

This clonotype has ten or more counts. The CDR3 DNA is TGTGCCATCAGGGGGGACAGGGCGAACACCGGGGAGCTGTTTTTT. It codes for CAIRGDRANTGELFF. The rearrangement links TRBV10-3 to TRBJ2-2; 9 positions agree with TRBD1. J lost 0 bases, V lost 6 bases, and 2 bases had no gene match. This CDR3 contains 15 residues. The germline V gene encodes CDR1 ENHRY and CDR2 SYGVKD.

V and J are TRBV4-2 and TRBJ1-1; D is possibly TRBD1 (6 bases). Germline CDR1 and CDR2: LGHNA and YNFKEQ. V dropped 3 bases and J dropped 11 bases, with 13 bases sitting between them. The CDR3 loop spans 12 amino acids. The CDR3 is CASSHGQGRAFF. DNA of the CDR3: TGTGCCAGCAGCCACGGGCAGGGGCGGGCTTTCTTT.

The chain carries TRBV6-1 and TRBJ1-4; D uncertain. The germline V gene encodes CDR1 MNHNS and CDR2 SASEGT. The CDR3 sequence is 13 residues long. Trimming removed 5 bases from V and 7 bases from J, with 11 bases in between. The CDR3 loop is CASSRARREKLFF. CDR3 in DNA: TGTGCCAGCAGTAGAGCGAGGCGTGAAAAACTGTTTTTT.

The chain is built from TRBV7-6 and TRBJ2-7; 16 positions agree with TRBD2. The CDR3 covers 20 residues. Trimming took 6 bases from V and 7 from J; bases not matched to a gene: 21. Germline CDR1 is SGHVS and CDR2 is FNYEAQ. CDR3 region: CASSPLPGLAGGPSSGEQYF. CDR3 bases: TGTGCCAGCAGTCCTCTTCCGGGACTAGCGGGAGGGCCCTCATCCGGGGAGCAGTACTTC.

This clonotype has just a few counts. This chain joins TRBV5-1 and TRBJ1-1; D might be TRBD1 (5 bases). The CDR3 extends over 13 amino acids. CDR1 SGHRS and CDR2 YFSETQ come from the germline V gene. Trimming pared 4 bases from V and 5 bases from J, leaving 12 bases between. The DNA for the CDR3 is TGCGCCAGCAGCAGCGGGGGATGGACTGAAGCTTTCTTT. Translation gives CASSSGGWTEAFF.

This clonotype came up a few times. The rearrangement joins TRBV9 to TRBJ1-4; the D is unclear. The CDR3 is 13 amino acids. V gave up 4 bases and J gave up 8 bases, with 12 bases separating them. CDR1 and CDR2 (germline): SGDLS, YYNGEE. The CDR3: CASSRLTGEKLFF. The CDR3 nucleotides are TGTGCCAGCAGCCGCCTTACCGGGGAAAAACTGTTTTTT.

This sequence joins TRBV5-1 and TRBJ2-3; perhaps TRBD2 as D (6 bases). The CDR3 has 13 residues. Per the germline V gene, CDR1 is SGHRS and CDR2 is YFSETQ. V shed 2 bases and J shed 4 bases, with 8 bases lying between them. The CDR3 here is CASSFTSPDTQYF. CDR3 DNA sequence: TGCGCCAGCAGCTTCACTAGCCCAGATACGCAGTATTTT.

This clonotype was seen only a few times. The chain is built from TRBV27 and TRBJ2-1, with D possibly TRBD2 on 6 matching bases. The V gene lost 4 bases and the J gene lost 0 bases, with 22 bases spanning the gap. Germline CDR1 and CDR2: MNHEY and SMNVEV (reference sequence). The CDR3 is 19 amino acids. Written as DNA, the CDR3 is TGTGCCAGCAGTTCGGTCCGGGACTTTACCACAATCTCCTACAATGAGCAGTTCTTC. It codes for CASSSVRDFTTISYNEQFF.

A word on this clonotype: A junction end diverges from the germline sequence, so it may reflect a read error. The chain carries TRBV19 and TRBJ1-5, with TRBD1 matching over 9 bases. This CDR3 is built from 13 residues. The germline CDR1 and CDR2 sequences are LNHDA and SQIVND (reference sequence). As DNA, the CDR3 is TGTGCCACGAGGGGGACAGGGTATCAGCACCAGCATTTT. Amino acids: CATRGTGYQHQHF.

This clonotype showed up just a few times. The V gene is TRBV3-1, the J gene TRBJ2-2; 8 bases map to TRBD2. In germline, CDR1 is LGHDT, CDR2 YNNKEL (reference sequence). The CDR3 loop spans 14 amino acids. The junction had 6 bases not matched to a gene; V was cut back by 8 bases and J by 4 bases. The CDR3 spells CASGKRELTGELFF. The CDR3 nucleotides are TGTGCCAGCGGAAAGCGGGAGCTCACCGGGGAGCTGTTTTTT.